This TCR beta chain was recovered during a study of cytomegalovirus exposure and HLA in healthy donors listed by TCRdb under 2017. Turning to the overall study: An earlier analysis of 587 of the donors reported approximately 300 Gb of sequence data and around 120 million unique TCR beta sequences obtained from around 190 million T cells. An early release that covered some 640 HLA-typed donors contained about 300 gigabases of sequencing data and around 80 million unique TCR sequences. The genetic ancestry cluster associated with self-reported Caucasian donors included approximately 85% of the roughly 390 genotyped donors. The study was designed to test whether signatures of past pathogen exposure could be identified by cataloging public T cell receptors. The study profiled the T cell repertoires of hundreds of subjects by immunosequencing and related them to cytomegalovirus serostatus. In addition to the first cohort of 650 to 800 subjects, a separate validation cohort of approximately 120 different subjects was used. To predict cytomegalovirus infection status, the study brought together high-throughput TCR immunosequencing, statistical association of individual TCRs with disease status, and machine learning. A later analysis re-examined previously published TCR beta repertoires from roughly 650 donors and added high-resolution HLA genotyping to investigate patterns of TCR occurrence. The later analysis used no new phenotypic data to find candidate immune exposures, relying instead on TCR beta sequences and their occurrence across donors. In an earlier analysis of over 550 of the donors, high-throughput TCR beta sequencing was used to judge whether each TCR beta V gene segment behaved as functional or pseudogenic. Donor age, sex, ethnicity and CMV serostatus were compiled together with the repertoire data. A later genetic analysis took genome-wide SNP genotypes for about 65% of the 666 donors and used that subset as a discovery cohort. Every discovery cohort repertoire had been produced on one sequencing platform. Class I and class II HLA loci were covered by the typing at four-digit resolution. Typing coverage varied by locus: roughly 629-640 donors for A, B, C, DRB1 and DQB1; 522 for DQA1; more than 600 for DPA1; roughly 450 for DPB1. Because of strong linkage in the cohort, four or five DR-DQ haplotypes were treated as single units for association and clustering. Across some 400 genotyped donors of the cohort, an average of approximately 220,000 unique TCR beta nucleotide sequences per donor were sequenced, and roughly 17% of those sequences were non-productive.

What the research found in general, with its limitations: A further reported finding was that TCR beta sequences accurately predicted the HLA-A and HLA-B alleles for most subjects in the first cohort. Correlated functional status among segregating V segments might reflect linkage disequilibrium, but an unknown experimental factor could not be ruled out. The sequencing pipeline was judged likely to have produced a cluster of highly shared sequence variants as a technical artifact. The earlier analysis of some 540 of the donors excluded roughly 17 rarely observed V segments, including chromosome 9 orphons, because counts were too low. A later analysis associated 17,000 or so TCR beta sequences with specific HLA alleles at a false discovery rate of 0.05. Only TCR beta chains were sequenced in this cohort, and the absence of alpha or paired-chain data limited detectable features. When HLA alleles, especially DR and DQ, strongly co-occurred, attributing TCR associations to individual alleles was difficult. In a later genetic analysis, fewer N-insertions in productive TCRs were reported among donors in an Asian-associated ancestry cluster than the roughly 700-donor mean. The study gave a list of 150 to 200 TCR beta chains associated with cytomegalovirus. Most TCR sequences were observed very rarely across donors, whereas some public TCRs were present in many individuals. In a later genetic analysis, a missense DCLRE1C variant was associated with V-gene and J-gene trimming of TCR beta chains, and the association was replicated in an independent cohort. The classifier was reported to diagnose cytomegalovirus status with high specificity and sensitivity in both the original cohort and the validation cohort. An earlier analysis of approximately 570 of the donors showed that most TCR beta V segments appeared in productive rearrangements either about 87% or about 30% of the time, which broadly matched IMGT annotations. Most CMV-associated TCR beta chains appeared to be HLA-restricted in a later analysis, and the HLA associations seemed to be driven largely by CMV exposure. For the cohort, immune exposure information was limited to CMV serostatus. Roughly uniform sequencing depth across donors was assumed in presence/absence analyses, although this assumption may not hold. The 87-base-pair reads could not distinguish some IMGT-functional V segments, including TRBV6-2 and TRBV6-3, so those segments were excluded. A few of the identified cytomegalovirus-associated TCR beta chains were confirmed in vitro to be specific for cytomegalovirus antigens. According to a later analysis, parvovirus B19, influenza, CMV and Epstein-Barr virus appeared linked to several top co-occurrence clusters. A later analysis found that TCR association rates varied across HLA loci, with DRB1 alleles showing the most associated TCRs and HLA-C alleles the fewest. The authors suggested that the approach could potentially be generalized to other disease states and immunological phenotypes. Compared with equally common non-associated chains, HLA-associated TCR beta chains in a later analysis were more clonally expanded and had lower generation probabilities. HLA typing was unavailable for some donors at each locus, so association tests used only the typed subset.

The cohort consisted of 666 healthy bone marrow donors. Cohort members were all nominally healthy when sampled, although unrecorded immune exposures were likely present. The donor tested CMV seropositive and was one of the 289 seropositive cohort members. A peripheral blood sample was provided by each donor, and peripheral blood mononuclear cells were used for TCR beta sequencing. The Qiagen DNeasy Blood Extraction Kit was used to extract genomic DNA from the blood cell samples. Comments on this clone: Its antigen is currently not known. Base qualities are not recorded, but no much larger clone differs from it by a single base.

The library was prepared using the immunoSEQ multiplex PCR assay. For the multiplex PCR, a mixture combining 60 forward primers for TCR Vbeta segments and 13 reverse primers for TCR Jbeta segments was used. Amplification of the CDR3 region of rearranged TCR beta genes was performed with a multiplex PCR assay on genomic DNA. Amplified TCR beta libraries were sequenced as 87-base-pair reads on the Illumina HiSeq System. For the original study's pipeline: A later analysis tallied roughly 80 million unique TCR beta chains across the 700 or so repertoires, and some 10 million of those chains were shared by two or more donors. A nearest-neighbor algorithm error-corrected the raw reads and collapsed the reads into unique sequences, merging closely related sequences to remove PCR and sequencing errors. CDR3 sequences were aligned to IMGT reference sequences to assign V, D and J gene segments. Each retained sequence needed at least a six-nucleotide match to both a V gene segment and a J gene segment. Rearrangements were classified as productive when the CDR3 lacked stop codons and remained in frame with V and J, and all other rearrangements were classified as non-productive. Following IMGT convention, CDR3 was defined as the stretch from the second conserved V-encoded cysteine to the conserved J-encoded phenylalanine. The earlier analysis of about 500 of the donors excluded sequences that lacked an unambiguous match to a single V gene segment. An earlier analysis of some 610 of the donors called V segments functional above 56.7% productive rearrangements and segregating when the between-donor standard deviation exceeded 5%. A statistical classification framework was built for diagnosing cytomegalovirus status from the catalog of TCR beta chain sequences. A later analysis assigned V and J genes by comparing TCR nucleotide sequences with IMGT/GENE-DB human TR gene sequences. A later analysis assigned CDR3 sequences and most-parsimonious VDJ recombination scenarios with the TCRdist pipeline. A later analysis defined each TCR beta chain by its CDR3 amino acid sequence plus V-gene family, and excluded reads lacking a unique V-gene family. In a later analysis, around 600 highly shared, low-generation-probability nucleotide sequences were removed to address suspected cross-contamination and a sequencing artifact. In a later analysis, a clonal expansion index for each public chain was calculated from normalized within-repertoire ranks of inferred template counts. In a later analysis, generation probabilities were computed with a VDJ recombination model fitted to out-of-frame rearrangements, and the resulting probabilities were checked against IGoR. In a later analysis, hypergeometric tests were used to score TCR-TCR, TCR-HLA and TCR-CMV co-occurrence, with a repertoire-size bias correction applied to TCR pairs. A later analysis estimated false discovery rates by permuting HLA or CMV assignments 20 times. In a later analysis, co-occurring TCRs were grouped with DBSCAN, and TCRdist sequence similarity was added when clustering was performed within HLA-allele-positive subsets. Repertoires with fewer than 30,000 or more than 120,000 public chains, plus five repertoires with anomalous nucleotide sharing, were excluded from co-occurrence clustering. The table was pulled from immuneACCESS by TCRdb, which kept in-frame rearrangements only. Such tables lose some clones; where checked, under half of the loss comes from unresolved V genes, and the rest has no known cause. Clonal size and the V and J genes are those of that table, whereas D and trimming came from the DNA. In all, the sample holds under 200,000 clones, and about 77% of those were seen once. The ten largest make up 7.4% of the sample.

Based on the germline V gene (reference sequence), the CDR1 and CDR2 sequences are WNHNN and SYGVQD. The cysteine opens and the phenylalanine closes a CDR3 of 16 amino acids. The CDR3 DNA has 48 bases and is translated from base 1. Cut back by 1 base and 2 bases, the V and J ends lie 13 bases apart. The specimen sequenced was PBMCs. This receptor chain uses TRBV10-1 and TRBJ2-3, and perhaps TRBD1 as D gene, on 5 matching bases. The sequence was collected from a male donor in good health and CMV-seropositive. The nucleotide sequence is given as TGCGCCAGCAGTGAGTTCCCGACAGAAGCCACAGATACGCAGTATTTT. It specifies CASSEFPTEATDTQYF.